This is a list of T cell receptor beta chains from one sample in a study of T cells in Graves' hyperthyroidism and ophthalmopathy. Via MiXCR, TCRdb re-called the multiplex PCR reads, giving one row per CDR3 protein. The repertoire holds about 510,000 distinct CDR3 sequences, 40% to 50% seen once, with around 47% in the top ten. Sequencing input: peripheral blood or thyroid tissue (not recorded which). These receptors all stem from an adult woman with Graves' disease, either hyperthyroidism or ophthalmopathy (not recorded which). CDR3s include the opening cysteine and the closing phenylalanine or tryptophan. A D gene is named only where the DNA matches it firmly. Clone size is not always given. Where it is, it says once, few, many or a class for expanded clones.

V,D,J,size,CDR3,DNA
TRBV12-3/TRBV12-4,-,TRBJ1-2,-,CASSLKGISYGHTF,TGTGCCAGCAGTTTAAAGGGGATCTCCTATGGCCACACCTTC
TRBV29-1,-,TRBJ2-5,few,CSATEQETQYF,TGCAGCGCGACCGAACAAGAGACCCAGTACTTC
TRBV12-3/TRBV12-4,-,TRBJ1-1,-,CASSPLGGRGAFF,TGTGCCAGCAGTCCCCTGGGAGGGAGGGGAGCTTTCTTT
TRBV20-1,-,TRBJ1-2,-,CSARIPSGTTGYTF,TGCAGTGCTAGGATTCCTAGCGGGACGACGGGCTACACCTTC
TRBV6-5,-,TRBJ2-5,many,CASSYGRSETQYF,TGTGCCAGCAGTTACGGCCGGAGCGAGACCCAGTACTTC
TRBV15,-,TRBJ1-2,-,CATSREAATNYGYTF,TGTGCCACCAGCAGAGAGGCAGCGACTAACTATGGCTACACCTTC
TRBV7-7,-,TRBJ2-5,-,CASSPGVTEETQYF,TGTGCTAGCAGCCCCGGGGTGACAGAGGAGACCCAGTACTTC
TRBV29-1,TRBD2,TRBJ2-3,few,CSVLAGWGTDTQYF,TGCAGCGTACTAGCGGGGTGGGGCACAGATACGCAGTATTTT
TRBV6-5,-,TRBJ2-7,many,CASSPDFTKTYEQYF,TGTGCCAGCAGCCCCGACTTTACAAAGACCTACGAGCAGTACTTC
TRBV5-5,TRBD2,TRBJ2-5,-,CASSQGLAGVLYQETQYF,TGTGCCAGCAGCCAAGGACTAGCGGGAGTTTTGTACCAAGAGACCCAGTACTTC
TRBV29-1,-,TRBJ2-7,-,CSLGQGEQYF,TGCAGCTTAGGCCAAGGCGAGCAGTACTTC
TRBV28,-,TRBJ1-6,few,CASSPPWGDNSPLHF,TGTGCCAGCAGTCCCCCTTGGGGGGACAATTCACCCCTCCACTTT
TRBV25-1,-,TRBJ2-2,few,CASSESAAPNTGELFF,TGTGCCAGCAGTGAATCCGCCGCGCCGAACACCGGGGAGCTGTTTTTT
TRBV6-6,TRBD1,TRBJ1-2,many,CASTIGQGGIYGYTF,TGTGCCAGCACCATCGGACAGGGAGGAATCTATGGCTACACCTTC
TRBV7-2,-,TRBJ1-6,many,CASSLVMYNSPLHF,TGTGCCAGCAGCTTAGTCATGTATAATTCACCCCTCCACTTT
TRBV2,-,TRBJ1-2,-,CASRGEQGNYGYTF,TGTGCCAGCAGGGGGGAGCAGGGTAACTATGGCTACACCTTC
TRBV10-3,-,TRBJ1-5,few,CAISDPTLNQPQHF,TGTGCCATCAGTGATCCGACACTTAATCAGCCCCAGCATTTT
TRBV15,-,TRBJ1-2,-,CATSAQGGIGYGYTF,TGTGCCACCAGCGCCCAGGGAGGGATTGGCTATGGCTACACCTTC
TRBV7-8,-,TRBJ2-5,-,CASSLVVRTVQETQYF,TGTGCCAGCAGCTTAGTTGTCAGGACAGTACAAGAGACCCAGTACTTC
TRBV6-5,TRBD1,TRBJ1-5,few,CASSSGTAGGQPQHF,TGTGCCAGCAGTTCCGGGACAGCGGGGGGTCAGCCCCAGCATTTT
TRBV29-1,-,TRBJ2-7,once,CSVELAGSSYEQYF,TGCAGCGTTGAATTGGCGGGATCCTCCTACGAGCAGTACTTC
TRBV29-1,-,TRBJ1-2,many,CSVDGSGMGYGYTF,TGCAGCGTTGATGGGTCGGGGATGGGCTATGGCTACACCTTC
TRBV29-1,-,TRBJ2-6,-,CSGGLAAGANVLTF,TGCAGCGGAGGGTTGGCCGCTGGGGCCAACGTCCTGACTTTC
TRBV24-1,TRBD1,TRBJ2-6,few,CATAAGTAGANVLTF,TGTGCCACCGCTGCCGGGACAGCTGGGGCCAACGTCCTGACTTTC
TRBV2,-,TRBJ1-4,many,CASRAYEKLFF,TGTGCCAGCAGGGCATATGAAAAACTGTTTTTT
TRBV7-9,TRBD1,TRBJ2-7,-,CASSHRDSGVEQYF,TGTGCCAGCAGCCACCGGGACAGTGGGGTCGAGCAGTACTTC